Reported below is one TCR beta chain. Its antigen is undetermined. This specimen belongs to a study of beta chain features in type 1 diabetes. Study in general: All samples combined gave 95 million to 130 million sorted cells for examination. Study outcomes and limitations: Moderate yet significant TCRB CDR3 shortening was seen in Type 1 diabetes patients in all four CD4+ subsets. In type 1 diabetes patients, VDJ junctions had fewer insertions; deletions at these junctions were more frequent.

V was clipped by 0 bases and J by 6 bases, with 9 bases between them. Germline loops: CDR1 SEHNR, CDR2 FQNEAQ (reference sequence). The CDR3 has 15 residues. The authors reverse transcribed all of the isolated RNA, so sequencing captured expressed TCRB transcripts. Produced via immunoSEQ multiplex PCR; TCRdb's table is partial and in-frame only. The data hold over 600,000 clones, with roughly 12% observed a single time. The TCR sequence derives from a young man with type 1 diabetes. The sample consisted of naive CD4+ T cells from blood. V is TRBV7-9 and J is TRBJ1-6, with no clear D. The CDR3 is CASSLAAYPNSPLHF. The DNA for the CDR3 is TGTGCCAGCAGCTTAGCTGCGTACCCTAATTCACCCCTCCACTTT.